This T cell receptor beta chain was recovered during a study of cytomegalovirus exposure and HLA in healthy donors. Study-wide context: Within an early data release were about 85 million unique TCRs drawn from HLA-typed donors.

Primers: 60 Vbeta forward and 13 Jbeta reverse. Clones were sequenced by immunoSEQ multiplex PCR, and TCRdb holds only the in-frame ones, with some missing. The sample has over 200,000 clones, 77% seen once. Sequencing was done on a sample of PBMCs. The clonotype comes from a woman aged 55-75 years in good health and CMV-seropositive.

The CDR3 region is CASSLDSGRIYEQYF. CDR3 coding DNA: TGTGCCAGCAGCTTAGATAGCGGGAGGATCTACGAGCAGTACTTC. The chain carries TRBV11-2 and TRBJ2-7, with TRBD2 matching 10 bases. CDR1 is SGHAT and CDR2 is FQNNGV in the germline V gene. This CDR3 contains 15 residues. The V segment lost 0 bases and the J segment 3 bases; nucleotides outside the gene matches: 2.